The 27 T cell receptor beta chains in this list originate from one sample, sequenced in a study of control samples from healthy donors and cancer patients. Sequenced by immunoSEQ multiplex PCR; TCRdb stores in-frame clones only, minus some. The data contain 70,000 to 95,000 clones, about nine tenths of them seen just once; the ten biggest clones take up around 1%. Sample: blood. These receptor sequences come from a woman under 40 in good health.

The V and J genes are TRBV5-5 and TRBJ1-1, with 7 bases fitting TRBD1. The trim removed 6 bases at V and 1 base at J, leaving 6 bases unmatched. Germline CDR1 and CDR2: SGHKS and YYEKEE (reference sequence). The CDR3 runs to 14 residues. CDR3 region: CASTPNRGNTEAFF. The CDR3 nucleotides read TGTGCCAGCACCCCAAACAGGGGGAACACTGAAGCTTTCTTT. Looking up the rest from reference TRBV5-5 and TRBJ1-1 gives the full variable domain: DAGVTQSPTHLIKTRGQQVTLRCSPISGHKSVSWYQQVLGQGPQFIFQYYEKEERGRGNFPDRFSARQFPNYSSELNVNALLLGDSALYLCASTPNRGNTEAFFGQGTRLTVV.

V usage is TRBV5-4 and J usage is TRBJ2-2; D is tentatively TRBD1 or TRBD2 (5 bases each). CDR3 size: 16 residues. Trimming removed 1 base at V and 7 bases at J, with 17 bases between. Germline loops: CDR1 SGHNT, CDR2 YYREEE (reference sequence). The CDR3 DNA reads TGTGCCAGCAGCTTGAGCCGGTTTGGGACGGTCGGGGAGCTGTTTTTT. Its translation: CASSLSRFGTVGELFF.

The J gene is TRBJ1-6, the V gene TRBV11-2; D perhaps matches TRBD1 (5 bases). The CDR3 has 16 amino acids. The ends were cut back, 5 bases at V and 5 bases at J, with 16 bases in the middle. CDR1 SGHAT and CDR2 FQNNGV come from the germline V gene. The CDR3 nucleotides are TGTGCCAGCAGCCCTCCCCTAGGGGAGAATAATTCACCCCTCCACTTT. The encoded protein is CASSPPLGENNSPLHF.

The chain couples TRBV18 to TRBJ2-7; no clear D gene. The V and J ends lost 4 bases and 0 bases respectively, with 7 bases between them. CDR3 length equals 13 residues. Germline CDR1 reads KGHSH; CDR2 reads LQKENI. Here the CDR3 reads CASSQANSYEQYF. In DNA, the CDR3 is TGTGCCAGCTCACAGGCGAACTCCTACGAGCAGTACTTC.

The chain combines TRBV5-8 with TRBJ1-5, with 7 bases lining up with TRBD1. V lost 3 bases, J lost 0 bases, and 3 bases stayed unmatched. Germline V gives CDR1 SGHTS, CDR2 YDEGEE. This CDR3 spans 15 amino acids. Here the CDR3 reads CASSSTGYSNQPQHF. As DNA, the CDR3 is TGTGCCAGCAGCTCGACAGGGTATAGCAATCAGCCCCAGCATTTT.

CDR3 nucleotide sequence: TGTGCCAGCAGGGAGGACGGCAATGAGCAGTTCTTC. As protein: CASREDGNEQFF. The V and J genes are TRBV2 and TRBJ2-1; maybe TRBD2 (5 bases). The CDR3 consists of 12 residues. CDR1 is SNHLY, CDR2 FYNNEI, per germline. V was cut by 6 bases and J by 6 bases, with 9 bases left in between. Complete variable domain (other parts from reference TRBV2 and TRBJ2-1): EPEVTQTPSHQVTQMGQEVILRCVPISNHLYFYWYRQILGQKVEFLVSFYNNEISEKSEIFDDQFSVERPDGSNFTLKIRSTKLEDSAMYFCASREDGNEQFFGPGTRLTVL.

This clone was counted once. This chain uses TRBV30 with TRBJ2-7, with 9 bases identical to TRBD2. From germline, CDR1 is GTSNPN and CDR2 SVGIG (reference sequence). J gave up 0 bases and V 3 bases, and 6 bases lay outside the gene matches. This CDR3 is 15 amino acids long. The CDR3, as DNA: TGTGCCTGGAGGAGTCCTAGCGGGAACTCCTACGAGCAGTACTTC. Its translation is CAWRSPSGNSYEQYF.

This chain uses TRBV9 with TRBJ2-5, with 7 bases that match TRBD2. CDR1 SGDLS and CDR2 YYNGEE come from the germline V gene. V shed 0 bases, J shed 5 bases, and the junction held 7 bases outside the gene matches. This CDR3 has 15 amino acids. The CDR3 DNA reads as TGTGCCAGCAGCGTAGCTTCCGGGCGGGAGGAGACCCAGTACTTC. It is translated as CASSVASGREETQYF.

The chain uses TRBV6-1 and TRBJ2-6; possibly TRBD2 for D (5 bases). Between the trimmed V and J ends, which lost 2 bases and 8 bases, there was a span of 10 bases. The CDR3 totals 14 residues. Germline loops: CDR1 MNHNS, CDR2 SASEGT. CDR3 region: CASSEYGEPNVLTF. The CDR3 DNA reads TGTGCCAGCAGTGAATACGGGGAGCCCAACGTCCTGACTTTC.

This rearrangement joins TRBV5-1 to TRBJ1-2; D might be TRBD1 (5 bases). The germline gives CDR1 SGHRS, CDR2 YFSETQ. The V gene lost 7 bases and the J gene lost 2 bases, with 15 bases spanning the gap. The CDR3 totals 14 residues. The CDR3 spells CASELGDGNYGYTF. CDR3 bases: TGCGCCAGCGAGCTTGGGGACGGGAACTATGGCTACACCTTC.

This chain links TRBV19 with TRBJ2-6; D may be TRBD1 (5 bases). The CDR3 covers 16 residues. V lost 5 bases to trimming and J lost 2 bases, with 13 bases between them. The germline gives CDR1 LNHDA, CDR2 SQIVND (reference sequence). The CDR3 DNA sequence: TGTGCCAGTAGTCCAGATAGGGGCCCTGGGGCCAACGTCCTGACTTTC. It translates to CASSPDRGPGANVLTF.

The gene calls are TRBV6-5 and TRBJ1-2; the match to TRBD1 covers 8 bases. CDR3 size: 14 residues. The germline gives CDR1 MNHEY, CDR2 SVGAGI. With 3 bases clipped from V and 5 bases from J, the junction kept 5 bases outside the gene matches. CDR3 loop: CASSYGQGGYGYTF. The CDR3 bases are TGTGCCAGCAGTTATGGACAGGGCGGGTATGGCTACACCTTC.

The rearrangement uses TRBV5-6 and TRBJ2-1, with 9 bases fitting TRBD2. Per the germline V gene, CDR1 is SGHDT and CDR2 is YYEEEE. Trimming cost V 0 bases and J 6 bases; bases outside gene matches: 4. This CDR3 is built from 15 residues. This CDR3 reads CASSLGLAGLNEQFF. CDR3 nucleotides: TGTGCCAGCAGCTTGGGGCTAGCGGGGCTCAATGAGCAGTTCTTC.

On this clone itself: The same CDR3 arises from other DNA sequences in this sample as well. The V gene is TRBV6-5, the J gene TRBJ1-5; 8 bases are shared with TRBD1. The CDR3 sequence is 14 residues long. V gave up 3 bases and J gave up 6 bases; unmatched junction bases: 4. Germline V gene lookup returns CDR1 MNHEY and CDR2 SVGAGI. The CDR3 DNA reads as TGTGCCAGCAGTTATTCAGGGGGCAGTCAGCCCCAGCATTTT. This codes for CASSYSGGSQPQHF.

The rearrangement uses TRBV6-1 and TRBJ2-2, with TRBD2 matching over 11 bases. The CDR3 contains 18 residues. Per germline, CDR1 MNHNS and CDR2 SASEGT. V shed 4 bases, J shed 6 bases, and the junction held 13 bases outside the gene matches. In DNA form, the CDR3 reads TGTGCCAGCAGTGCTGGGCTAGCGGGAGGTCGTCCGGCCGGGGAGCTGTTTTTT. This encodes CASSAGLAGGRPAGELFF.

The chain has TRBV14 and TRBJ2-7; D could derive from TRBD1 or TRBD2 (6 bases each). Per the germline V gene, CDR1 is SGHDN and CDR2 is FVKESK. Trimming stripped 6 bases from V and 6 bases from J, with 27 bases between. This CDR3 is 17 amino acids long. The CDR3 loop reads CASRRSPEGGVTIEQYF. Written as DNA, the CDR3 is TGTGCCAGCAGGCGATCTCCGGAGGGGGGAGTAACTATCGAGCAGTACTTC.

This chain connects TRBV5-5 to TRBJ1-1, with D tentatively TRBD1 (5 bases). The CDR3 sequence is 13 residues long. The V gene lost 5 bases and the J gene lost 1 base, with 9 bases spanning the gap. CDR1 and CDR2 (germline): SGHKS, YYEKEE (reference sequence). The CDR3 loop is CASRTGRNTEAFF. CDR3 in DNA: TGTGCCAGCAGGACGGGACGGAACACTGAAGCTTTCTTT. Full variable domain (outside the CDR3, taken from reference TRBV5-5 and TRBJ1-1): DAGVTQSPTHLIKTRGQQVTLRCSPISGHKSVSWYQQVLGQGPQFIFQYYEKEERGRGNFPDRFSARQFPNYSSELNVNALLLGDSALYLCASRTGRNTEAFFGQGTRLTVV.

The chain has TRBV28 and TRBJ1-1; D remains unclear. Germline assignment: CDR1 MDHEN and CDR2 SYDVKM. This CDR3 has 15 amino acids. V was shortened by 8 bases and J by 4 bases, with 20 bases between the two germline ends. The chain's CDR3 is CASGPVGKRTTEAFF. The DNA for the CDR3 is TGTGCCAGCGGCCCCGTAGGGAAGAGGACCACTGAAGCTTTCTTT. The full variable domain, rest sourced from reference TRBV28 and TRBJ1-1, is DVKVTQSSRYLVKRTGEKVFLECVQDMDHENMFWYRQDPGLGLRLIYFSYDVKMKEKGDIPEGYSVSREKKERFSLILESASTNQTSMYLCASGPVGKRTTEAFFGQGTRLTVV.

The chain links TRBV7-3 to TRBJ1-2, with 8 positions matching TRBD1. CDR3 length: 16 residues. The V gene end was trimmed by 4 bases and the J gene end by 8 bases; junction bases not matched to a gene: 15. From germline, CDR1 is SGHTA and CDR2 FQGTGA. The CDR3 sequence is CASSSGPMTGAEGYTF. CDR3 sequence (DNA): TGTGCCAGCAGCTCAGGCCCAATGACAGGGGCTGAGGGCTACACCTTC.

The rearrangement uses TRBV27 and TRBJ2-1; 15 bases line up with TRBD2. Germline CDR1 and CDR2: MNHEY and SMNVEV (reference sequence). The CDR3 totals 17 residues. The V gene end was trimmed by 8 bases and the J gene end by 5 bases; junction bases not matched to a gene: 10. The CDR3: CASLGLAGGGGDNEQFF. CDR3 in DNA: TGTGCCAGCCTCGGACTAGCGGGAGGGGGGGGTGACAATGAGCAGTTCTTC.

V and J are TRBV7-2 and TRBJ2-3; D may be TRBD2 (7 bases). The CDR3 runs to 14 residues. Trimming took off 2 bases at V and 5 bases at J, with 11 bases between the two ends. Germline lookup yields CDR1 SGHTA and CDR2 FQGNSA. Here the CDR3 DNA reads TGTGCCAGCAGCTTACCGCGGGGGCTAGATACGCAGTATTTT. Its protein product is CASSLPRGLDTQYF.

V usage is TRBV2 and J usage is TRBJ1-2; a possible D gene is TRBD1 (5 bases). V lost 6 bases and J 5 bases, leaving 16 bases between the germline ends. This CDR3 spans 14 amino acids. CDR1 and CDR2 (germline): SNHLY, FYNNEI. This CDR3 is CASSPGGGLYGYTF. DNA for the CDR3: TGTGCCAGCAGCCCTGGGGGGGGTTTATATGGCTACACCTTC.

The rearrangement links TRBV19 to TRBJ1-1; no reliable D call. Trimming removed 3 bases from V and 7 bases from J, with 9 bases in between. This CDR3 has 12 residues. Germline V gives CDR1 LNHDA, CDR2 SQIVND (reference sequence). CDR3: CASSIGGYEAFF. The CDR3 bases are TGTGCCAGTAGTATTGGAGGATATGAAGCTTTCTTT.

V usage is TRBV24-1 and J usage is TRBJ1-6, with D perhaps matching TRBD1 (6 bases). Per the germline V gene, CDR1 is KGHDR and CDR2 is SFDVKD. The CDR3 consists of 15 residues. The V end lost 11 bases, the J end lost 4 bases, and 17 bases lay between the germline ends. DNA for the CDR3: TGTGCCATTGAGGGGGTGCCAAGATATAATTCACCCCTCCACTTT. Translation gives CAIEGVPRYNSPLHF.

The chain has TRBV5-6 and TRBJ1-1; a possible D gene is TRBD1 (5 bases). Trimming shortened V by 4 bases and J by 2 bases, and 15 bases separated the two germline ends. The CDR3 has 15 residues. CDR1 is SGHDT, CDR2 YYEEEE, per germline. The CDR3 region has the DNA TGTGCCAGCAGCAACGCCGGGACGGCAAACACTGAAGCTTTCTTT. Protein sequence: CASSNAGTANTEAFF.

A note on this clone: Other nucleotide sequences in the sample specify the same CDR3. V usage is TRBV7-6 and J usage is TRBJ1-1; no clear D. Germline V gives CDR1 SGHVS, CDR2 FNYEAQ. V was pared by 1 base and J by 1 base, with 4 bases between. This CDR3 has 13 amino acids. As DNA, the CDR3 is TGTGCCAGCAGCTTAGAACAGAACACTGAAGCTTTCTTT. It translates to CASSLEQNTEAFF.

The rearrangement uses TRBV28 and TRBJ2-3, with TRBD2 matching over 7 bases. V shed 2 bases, J shed 0 bases, and the junction held 14 bases outside the gene matches. In germline, CDR1 is MDHEN, CDR2 SYDVKM. The CDR3 covers 19 residues. CDR3 loop: CASSLGWLLAETSTDTQYF. The DNA of the CDR3 is TGTGCCAGCAGTTTAGGGTGGCTTCTAGCGGAAACTAGCACAGATACGCAGTATTTT.